The 14 T cell receptor beta chains below come from one sample, sequenced in a study of low-dose radiotherapy and immunotherapy resistance in tumors. Priming of first-strand cDNA relied on TRAV- and TRBV-specific primers (covering alpha and beta chains). Using a constant-region primer together with a V-primer adapter, TCRs were subjected to roughly 20 PCR cycles of amplification. TCRdb analysed the reads with MiXCR anew, one entry per CDR3 protein. The sample lists around 8,200 distinct CDR3 sequences, around 60% seen once, with about 9% in the top ten. The receptors were sampled from a human donor with advanced metastatic prostate, ovarian, gallbladder or colorectal cancer (not recorded which). This table probably holds off-target reads from a library built for another chain.

The chain uses TRBV25-1 and TRBJ2-1; a possible D gene is TRBD1 (6 bases). The CDR3 length is 12 residues. Germline assignment: CDR1 MGHDK and CDR2 SYGVNS. V dropped 5 bases and J dropped 10 bases, with 12 bases sitting between them. This CDR3 is CASSQQGWEQFF. The CDR3 DNA follows: TGTGCCAGCAGTCAACAGGGATGGGAGCAGTTCTTC.

J is TRBJ1-5 and V is TRBV27; no clear D. The CDR3 loop spans 13 amino acids. Germline CDR1 reads MNHEY; CDR2 reads SMNVEV (reference sequence). The V end lost 8 bases, the J end lost 0 bases, and 8 bases lay between the germline ends. CDR3 nucleotides: TGTGCCAGCGGAGAGTATAGCAATCAGCCCCAGCATTTT. This sequence encodes CASGEYSNQPQHF.

This clonotype was seen only a few times. V gene TRBV9 combines with J gene TRBJ1-2, with a possible D match to TRBD1 (5 bases). This CDR3 region has 15 residues. The germline V gene encodes CDR1 SGDLS and CDR2 YYNGEE. V shed 0 bases and J shed 8 bases, with 17 bases lying between them. The CDR3, as DNA: TGTGCCAGCAGCGTAGAGGGGCGGTCAACTGGAGGCTACACCTTC. The encoded protein is CASSVEGRSTGGYTF.

The genes are TRBV7-2 and TRBJ2-6; D gene unclear. This CDR3 is 14 amino acids long. V was cut by 5 bases and J by 0 bases, with 5 bases left in between. Germline CDR1 is SGHTA and CDR2 is FQGNSA. The CDR3 is CASSKNSGANVLTF. The DNA of the CDR3 is TGTGCCAGCAGCAAAAACTCTGGGGCCAACGTCCTGACTTTC.

A single count supports this clonotype. V usage is TRBV5-1 and J usage is TRBJ1-5, with D unclear. Deletions cut 0 bases from V and 0 bases from J, with 7 bases between. The CDR3 sequence is 15 residues long. CDR1 SGHRS and CDR2 YFSETQ come from the germline V gene. In nucleotides, the CDR3 is TGCGCCAGCAGCTTGGGCTCGTATAGCAATCAGCCCCAGCATTTT. Translated: CASSLGSYSNQPQHF.

Only a few counts were recorded for this clonotype. The gene calls are TRBV28 and TRBJ2-1; 7 positions match TRBD2. Germline V gene lookup returns CDR1 MDHEN and CDR2 SYDVKM. This CDR3 has 14 residues. After removal of 7 bases from V and 4 bases from J, the junction contained 7 bases not matched to a gene. CDR3 sequence (DNA): TGTGCCAGCATGAGCGGGATTTCATACAATGAGCAGTTCTTC. It encodes CASMSGISYNEQFF.

V and J are TRBV7-3 and TRBJ1-1; D gene ambiguous. The CDR3 length is 17 residues. Germline V gene sequence: CDR1 SGHTA, CDR2 FQGTGA. V was trimmed by 3 bases and J by 2 bases, leaving 19 bases between them. For the CDR3, the DNA is TGTGCCAGCAGCTTCGGCGGCACGCGGGCGCTAAACACTGAAGCTTTCTTT. Its translation: CASSFGGTRALNTEAFF.

V usage is TRBV20-1 and J usage is TRBJ2-7, with D possibly being TRBD2 (5 bases). Deletions cut 6 bases from V and 0 bases from J, with 15 bases between. CDR3 length equals 14 residues. Germline loops: CDR1 DFQATT, CDR2 SNEGSKA (reference sequence). This CDR3 is CSAQAPEDSYEQYF. CDR3 coding DNA: TGCAGTGCCCAGGCCCCGGAGGACTCCTACGAGCAGTACTTC.

This chain joins TRBV4-3 and TRBJ2-3; 7 bases are shared with TRBD2. After removal of 5 bases from V and 1 base from J, the junction contained 6 bases not matched to a gene. The CDR3 is 15 amino acids. Germline V CDR1 and CDR2: LGHNA, YSLEER. CDR3: CASSASAGGTDTQYF. The CDR3 nucleotides are TGCGCCAGCAGCGCCAGCGCGGGAGGCACAGATACGCAGTATTTT.

This clonotype rates as large. The chain carries TRBV6-6 and TRBJ1-5; D not certain. This CDR3 has 12 residues. From germline, CDR1 is MNHNY and CDR2 SVGAGI (reference sequence). V lost 5 bases, J lost 6 bases, and 8 bases lay in between. The CDR3 nucleotides read TGTGCCAGCAGTCTCTGGGGTCAGCCCCAGCATTTT. This sequence encodes CASSLWGQPQHF.

The chain uses TRBV18 and TRBJ2-5, with TRBD2 matching over 7 bases. Germline V gene lookup returns CDR1 KGHSH and CDR2 LQKENI. Trimming at V came to 4 bases and at J to 5 bases, leaving 4 bases not matched to a gene. This CDR3 is 13 amino acids long. The CDR3, as DNA: TGTGCCAGCTCACTGACTAGCATTGAGACCCAGTACTTC. Amino acids: CASSLTSIETQYF.

The chain joins TRBV14 to TRBJ2-5; D gene unclear. V dropped 5 bases and J dropped 0 bases, with 25 bases sitting between them. From germline, CDR1 is SGHDN and CDR2 FVKESK. CDR3 length: 19 residues. CDR3 residues: CASSADPTDPLAHQETQYF. Here the CDR3 DNA reads TGTGCCAGCAGCGCGGACCCTACGGATCCACTGGCGCACCAAGAGACCCAGTACTTC.

The rearrangement joins TRBV18 to TRBJ2-1; no firm D call. Germline V gene lookup returns CDR1 KGHSH and CDR2 LQKENI. V was shortened by 2 bases and J by 8 bases, with 10 bases between the two germline ends. This CDR3 contains 13 residues. Here the CDR3 reads CASSPRLSDEQFF. For the CDR3, the DNA is TGTGCCAGCTCACCAAGGCTTTCTGATGAGCAGTTCTTC.

The gene calls are TRBV10-3 and TRBJ2-7, with D possibly being TRBD2 (7 bases). The germline CDR1 and CDR2 sequences are ENHRY and SYGVKD. The CDR3 runs 15 residues. The V and J ends lost 10 bases and 2 bases respectively, with 21 bases between them. The DNA of the CDR3 is TGTGCCACCGCGGGATCCGGGGGGCTAACCTACGAGCAGTACTTC. Translated: CATAGSGGLTYEQYF.